The 8 T cell receptor beta chains presented below share a single source sample, sequenced in a study of response to subunit inactivated influenza vaccine. TCRdb analysed the RT-PCR reads with MiXCR anew, one entry per CDR3 protein. The data contain about 540,000 distinct CDR3 sequences, around a quarter of them singletons. Separately, the same data were catalogued under a study of T cells expressing NK-cell markers. That report notes: TCR beta cDNA was made by 5'RACE template switching with UMIs.

Here the sequenced sample was CD4+ T cells sorted from PBMCs, taken 11 to 12 days after vaccination. The receptors were gathered from a man aged 45-65 years who received an inactivated influenza vaccine.

This clonotype was counted a single time. The chain has TRBV7-2 and TRBJ2-7; TRBD2 might be the D (6 bases). The germline CDR1 and CDR2 sequences are SGHTA and FQGNSA. The V and J ends lost 4 bases and 2 bases respectively, with 15 bases between them. The CDR3 covers 15 residues. CDR3 in amino acids: CASSSPGLGAYEQYF. CDR3 DNA: TGTGCCAGCAGCTCACCGGGACTGGGGGCCTACGAGCAGTACTTC. The full variable domain, its missing parts supplied by reference TRBV7-2 and TRBJ2-7, is GAGVSQSPSNKVTEKGKDVELRCDPISGHTALYWYRQSLGQGLEFLIYFQGNSAPDKSGLPSDRFSAERTGGSVSTLTIQRTQQEDSAVYLCASSSPGLGAYEQYFGPGTRLTVT.

This clonotype was detected only a few times. J is TRBJ1-4 and V is TRBV10-3; D remains unclear. Trimming removed 4 bases from V and 1 base from J, with 10 bases in between. CDR1 and CDR2 (germline): ENHRY, SYGVKD. CDR3 length: 15 residues. DNA of the CDR3: TGTGCCATCAGTGGGGTCGTAGAAACTAATGAAAAACTGTTTTTT. Its translation: CAISGVVETNEKLFF.

This clonotype has a handful of counts. J is TRBJ2-7 and V is TRBV5-1; D not resolved. Germline CDR1 and CDR2: SGHRS and YFSETQ. Deletions cut 0 bases from V and 3 bases from J, with 10 bases between. The CDR3 length is 14 residues. The CDR3 here is CASSLGQLNYEQYF. CDR3 coding DNA: TGCGCCAGCAGCTTGGGGCAGCTTAACTACGAGCAGTACTTC.

The chain uses TRBV27 and TRBJ2-1, with 13 bases matching TRBD2. Trimming at V came to 5 bases and at J to 7 bases, leaving 5 bases not matched to a gene. The CDR3 runs 15 residues. Germline V gene lookup returns CDR1 MNHEY and CDR2 SMNVEV (reference sequence). The CDR3 sequence: CASSIRLAGGNEQFF. Here the CDR3 DNA reads TGTGCCAGCAGTATAAGACTAGCGGGAGGTAATGAGCAGTTCTTC.

The sample holds a few counts of this clonotype. This sequence joins TRBV27 and TRBJ2-6; D is uncertain. This CDR3 region has 13 residues. Germline-derived CDR1 and CDR2 are MNHEY and SMNVEV (reference sequence). Trimming took 9 bases from V and 4 from J, leaving 10 bases between them. The CDR3 DNA follows: TGTGCCAGAAAGCGATACGGGGCCAACGTCCTGACTTTC. Residues: CARKRYGANVLTF.

The chain recombines TRBV12-3 or TRBV12-4 with TRBJ2-1, with TRBD2 as a possible D gene (6 bases). V lost 8 bases, J lost 5 bases, and 16 bases lay in between. This CDR3 comprises 14 residues. CDR3 protein: CASDTDAGNNEQFF. CDR3 nucleotides: TGTGCCAGCGATACCGATGCGGGAAACAATGAGCAGTTCTTC.

This clonotype has just a few counts. The chain joins TRBV5-1 to TRBJ1-6; 8 nucleotides match TRBD1. V shed 0 bases, J shed 7 bases, and the junction held 3 bases outside the gene matches. CDR3 length: 15 residues. CDR1 SGHRS and CDR2 YFSETQ come from the germline V gene. For the CDR3, the DNA is TGCGCCAGCAGCTTGGTACAGGGGGTAAATTCACCCCTCCACTTT. Its translation is CASSLVQGVNSPLHF.

V gene TRBV12-3 or TRBV12-4 combines with J gene TRBJ2-2; D tentatively fits TRBD1 or TRBD2 (6 bases each). V was shortened by 10 bases and J by 0 bases, with 15 bases between the two germline ends. The CDR3 has 15 residues. The CDR3 loop reads CATGRGTTNTGELFF. CDR3 DNA sequence: TGTGCCACCGGCCGCGGGACAACGAACACCGGGGAGCTGTTTTTT.